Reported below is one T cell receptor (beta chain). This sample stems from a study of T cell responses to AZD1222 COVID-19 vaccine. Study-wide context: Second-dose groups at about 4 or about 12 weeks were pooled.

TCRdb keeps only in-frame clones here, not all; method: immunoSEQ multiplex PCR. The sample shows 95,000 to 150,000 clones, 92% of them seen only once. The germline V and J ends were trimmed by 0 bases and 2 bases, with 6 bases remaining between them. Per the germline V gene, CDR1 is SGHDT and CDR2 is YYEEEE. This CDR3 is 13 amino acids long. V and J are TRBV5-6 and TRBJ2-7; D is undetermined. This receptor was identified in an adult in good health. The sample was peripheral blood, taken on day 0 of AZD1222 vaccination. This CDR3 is CASSLEVTYEQYF. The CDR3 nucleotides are TGTGCCAGCAGCTTGGAGGTAACCTACGAGCAGTACTTC.